This is a list of T cell receptor beta chains from one sample in a study of shared clonotypes between healthy human individuals. Clones were read by immunoSEQ multiplex PCR, and TCRdb kept only the in-frame ones, dropping some. The profile shows about a million clones, approximately 80% of them singletons. The source material was memory CD4+ T cells sorted from blood. The receptor source for this set is a man aged 18 to 30 in good health. The CDR3 runs from the conserved cysteine through the conserved F or W. A D gene is named only where the DNA matches it firmly. A clone size is listed for some rows: how often the clone was seen (once, few, many), or a class if it is expanded.

j_gene: TRBJ1-2
v_gene: TRBV4-1
d_gene: NA
abundance: NA
len: 14
CDR3nt: TGCGCCAGCAGCCAAGATGGCCTTCTCGATGGCTACACCTTC
CDR3aa: CASSQDGLLDGYTF

j_gene: TRBJ2-5
v_gene: TRBV9
d_gene: NA
abundance: NA
len: 12
CDR3nt: TGTGCCAGCAGCGGGGGCATGGGAACCCAGTACTTC
CDR3aa: CASSGGMGTQYF

j_gene: TRBJ2-7
v_gene: TRBV5-8
d_gene: TRBD2
abundance: NA
len: 15
CDR3nt: TGTGCCAGCATCCTCCCCGGCGGGAGGGCCTACGAGCAGTACTTC
CDR3aa: CASILPGGRAYEQYF

j_gene: TRBJ2-1
v_gene: TRBV5-1
d_gene: NA
abundance: NA
len: 15
CDR3nt: TGCGCCAGCAGCTTGGCCGGGACTCACAGGAATGAGCAGTTCTTC
CDR3aa: CASSLAGTHRNEQFF

j_gene: TRBJ1-5
v_gene: TRBV6-6
d_gene: TRBD1
abundance: NA
len: 16
CDR3nt: TGTGCCAGCACCGATACCGGGACAGCCTACAATCAGCCCCAGCATTTT
CDR3aa: CASTDTGTAYNQPQHF

j_gene: TRBJ1-1
v_gene: TRBV5-1
d_gene: NA
abundance: NA
len: 12
CDR3nt: TGCGCCAGCGGCAGGGAGAACACTGAAGCTTTCTTT
CDR3aa: CASGRENTEAFF

j_gene: TRBJ2-5
v_gene: TRBV4-1
d_gene: TRBD2
abundance: few
len: 14
CDR3nt: TGCGCCAGCAGCCAAGAATCCGGGACTAGCGTTCTGTACTTC
CDR3aa: CASSQESGTSVLYF

j_gene: TRBJ2-3
v_gene: TRBV7-3
d_gene: NA
abundance: NA
len: 13
CDR3nt: TGTGCCAGCAGCCTCTCCAGAGGAGATACGCAGTATTTT
CDR3aa: CASSLSRGDTQYF

j_gene: TRBJ2-2
v_gene: TRBV7-9
d_gene: TRBD1
abundance: NA
len: 15
CDR3nt: TGTGCCAGCGGACTTTGGGACAGTAACACCGGGGAGCTGTTTTTT
CDR3aa: CASGLWDSNTGELFF

j_gene: TRBJ1-2
v_gene: TRBV2
d_gene: TRBD1
abundance: NA
len: 12
CDR3nt: TGTGCCACGGGACAGGGGTACTATGGCTACACCTTC
CDR3aa: CATGQGYYGYTF

j_gene: TRBJ1-2
v_gene: TRBV28
d_gene: NA
abundance: NA
len: 10
CDR3nt: TGTGCCAGCAGTTCGTATGGCTACACCTTC
CDR3aa: CASSSYGYTF

j_gene: TRBJ1-2
v_gene: TRBV18
d_gene: NA
abundance: NA
len: 12
CDR3nt: TGTGCCAGCTCACCAGAGGGCAAGGGCTACACCTTC
CDR3aa: CASSPEGKGYTF

j_gene: TRBJ2-5
v_gene: TRBV10-1
d_gene: TRBD2
abundance: NA
len: 15
CDR3nt: TGCGCCAGCAGTGAGTCGCGTGCGGGAGGAGAGACCCAGTACTTC
CDR3aa: CASSESRAGGETQYF

j_gene: TRBJ1-1
v_gene: TRBV4-2
d_gene: NA
abundance: NA
len: 16
CDR3nt: TGTGCCAGCAGCCAAGACCCCGCAAAGGGTTACACTGAAGCTTTCTTT
CDR3aa: CASSQDPAKGYTEAFF

j_gene: TRBJ2-7
v_gene: TRBV4-1
d_gene: NA
abundance: NA
len: 16
CDR3nt: TGCGCCAGCAGCCAAGGCCAAGGGGTTAGCTCCTACGAGCAGTACTTC
CDR3aa: CASSQGQGVSSYEQYF

j_gene: TRBJ2-1
v_gene: TRBV7-2
d_gene: NA
abundance: NA
len: 13
CDR3nt: TGTGCCAGCAGCCTAAACAGCTTGAATGAGCAGTTCTTC
CDR3aa: CASSLNSLNEQFF

j_gene: TRBJ2-3
v_gene: TRBV4-3
d_gene: NA
abundance: NA
len: 16
CDR3nt: TGCGCCAGCAGCCAAGATATCGGGGGAAACACAGATACGCAGTATTTT
CDR3aa: CASSQDIGGNTDTQYF

j_gene: TRBJ2-7
v_gene: TRBV19
d_gene: NA
abundance: NA
len: 15
CDR3nt: TGTGCCAGTAGTATGTTGAAGGGGTATTTAGACGAGCAGTACTTC
CDR3aa: CASSMLKGYLDEQYF

j_gene: TRBJ1-2
v_gene: TRBV29-1
d_gene: TRBD1
abundance: NA
len: 13
CDR3nt: TGCAGCGTTAGGACAGGAGTTAACTATGGCTACACCTTC
CDR3aa: CSVRTGVNYGYTF

j_gene: TRBJ2-1
v_gene: TRBV9
d_gene: TRBD2
abundance: NA
len: 15
CDR3nt: TGTGCCAGCAGCCCTCGACTAGGAGCGGGGTCTGAGCAGTTCTTC
CDR3aa: CASSPRLGAGSEQFF

j_gene: TRBJ2-1
v_gene: TRBV4-2
d_gene: TRBD2
abundance: few
len: 17
CDR3nt: TGTGCCAGCAGCCAAGGCGGGAGCGGGAGCTCCTACAATGAGCAGTTCTTC
CDR3aa: CASSQGGSGSSYNEQFF

j_gene: TRBJ1-1
v_gene: TRBV2
d_gene: TRBD1
abundance: NA
len: 13
CDR3nt: TGTGCAATCGGACAGGGTTTGAGCACTGAAGCTTTCTTT
CDR3aa: CAIGQGLSTEAFF

j_gene: TRBJ1-1
v_gene: TRBV7-2
d_gene: NA
abundance: NA
len: 11
CDR3nt: TGTGCCAGCAGCTCGAACACTGAAGCTTTCTTT
CDR3aa: CASSSNTEAFF

j_gene: TRBJ2-1
v_gene: TRBV9
d_gene: TRBD2
abundance: NA
len: 15
CDR3nt: TGTGCCAGCAGCGCCACTAGCGGGAGGAACAATGAGCAGTTCTTC
CDR3aa: CASSATSGRNNEQFF

j_gene: TRBJ1-3
v_gene: TRBV6-5
d_gene: TRBD1
abundance: NA
len: 14
CDR3nt: TGTGCCAGCAGTGAAGGACAGGGAATAAGCACCATATATTTT
CDR3aa: CASSEGQGISTIYF

j_gene: TRBJ2-2
v_gene: TRBV5-1
d_gene: NA
abundance: NA
len: 15
CDR3nt: TGCGCCAGCAGCCCCCGGGTAACAAACACCGGGGAGCTGTTTTTT
CDR3aa: CASSPRVTNTGELFF